This T cell receptor (beta chain) was sequenced for a study of blood T cell repertoires in COVID-19. Study information: Researchers got acute and convalescent COVID-19 samples from the United States, Italy and Spain. T cells, B-cell-depleted T cells, or PBMCs supplied cDNA or gDNA.

The assay was immunoSEQ multiplex PCR, and TCRdb's table has in-frame clones only and misses some. The profile shows fewer than 250,000 clones, around 86% of them singletons. This CDR3 has 13 amino acids. Between the trimmed V and J ends, which lost 2 bases and 10 bases, there was a span of 12 bases. Germline CDR1 SGHTA, CDR2 FQGNSA. The rearrangement links TRBV7-2 to TRBJ1-5; TRBD1 is a possible D gene (5 bases). The sample taken for sequencing was peripheral blood. This sequence was found in a man between 50 and 59 years old with COVID-19, enrolled during active disease. The CDR3 region has the DNA TGTGCCAGCAGCTTATCGGGGACTTCTCCCCAGCATTTT. This translates into CASSLSGTSPQHF.